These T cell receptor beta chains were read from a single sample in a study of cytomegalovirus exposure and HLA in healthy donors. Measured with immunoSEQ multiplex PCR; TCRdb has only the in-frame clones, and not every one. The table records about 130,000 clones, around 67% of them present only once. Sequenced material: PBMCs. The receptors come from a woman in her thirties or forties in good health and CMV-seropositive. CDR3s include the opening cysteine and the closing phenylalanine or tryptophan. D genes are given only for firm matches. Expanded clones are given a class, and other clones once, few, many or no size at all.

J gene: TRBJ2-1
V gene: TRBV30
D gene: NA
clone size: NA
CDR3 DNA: TGTGCCTGGAATACAGAATACAATGAGCAGTTCTTC
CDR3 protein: CAWNTEYNEQFF

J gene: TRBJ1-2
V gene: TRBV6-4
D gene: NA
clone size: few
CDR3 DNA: TGTGCCAGCAGTGACTCGACAGAAGGATATGGCTACACCTTC
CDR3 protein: CASSDSTEGYGYTF

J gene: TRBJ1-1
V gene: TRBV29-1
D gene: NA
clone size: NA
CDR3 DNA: TGCAGCGTTGGGGGAGGGGGGCGGCACACTGAAGCTTTCTTT
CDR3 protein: CSVGGGGRHTEAFF

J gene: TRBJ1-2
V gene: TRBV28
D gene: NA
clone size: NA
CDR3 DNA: TGTGCCAGCAGTTTAGACGGGAACTATGGCTACACCTTC
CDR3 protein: CASSLDGNYGYTF

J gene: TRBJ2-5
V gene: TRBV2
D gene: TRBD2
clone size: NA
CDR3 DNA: TGTGCCAGCGGACTAGCGAGAGGACCGGAGACCCAGTACTTC
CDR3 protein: CASGLARGPETQYF

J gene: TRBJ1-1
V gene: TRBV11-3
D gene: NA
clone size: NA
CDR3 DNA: TGTGCCAGCGTGAGGGAAGACACTGAAGCTTTCTTT
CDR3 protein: CASVREDTEAFF

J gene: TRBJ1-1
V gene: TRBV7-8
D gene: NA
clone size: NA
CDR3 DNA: TGTGCCAGCAGCGCCCCCAGGAGCGGTGGCACTGAAGCTTTCTTT
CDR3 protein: CASSAPRSGGTEAFF

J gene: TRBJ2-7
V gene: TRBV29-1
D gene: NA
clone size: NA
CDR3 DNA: TGCAGCGTTGAGGGATCGGAGGGGGACTACGAGCAGTACTTC
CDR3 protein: CSVEGSEGDYEQYF

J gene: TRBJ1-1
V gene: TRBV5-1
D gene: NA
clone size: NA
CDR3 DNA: TGCGCCAGCAGCTTGGGCTGGGGGCCATCCACTGAAGCTTTCTTT
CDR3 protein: CASSLGWGPSTEAFF

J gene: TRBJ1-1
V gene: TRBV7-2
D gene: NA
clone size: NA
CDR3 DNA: TGTGCCAGCAGCCCCCAGGGGAACACTGAGGCTTTCTTT
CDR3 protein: CASSPQGNTEAFF

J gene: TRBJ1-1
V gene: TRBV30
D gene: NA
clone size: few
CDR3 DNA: TGTGCCTGGAGTGCGGACAAAGTCAATGAAGCTTTCTTT
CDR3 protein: CAWSADKVNEAFF